One sample yielded the 29 T cell receptor beta chains listed below, sequenced in a study of shared clonotypes between healthy human individuals. Some clones are missing from TCRdb's copy, which holds only in-frame ones; the method was immunoSEQ multiplex PCR. The profile shows hundreds of thousands of clones, 74% of them singletons. Source material: memory CD4+ T cells sorted from blood. Subset: CD45RA-negative fraction. These receptors all stem from a woman in her 30s in good health.

This clone was seen a few times. The rearrangement links TRBV28 to TRBJ2-3, with 8 nucleotides matching TRBD1. Germline V gene lookup returns CDR1 MDHEN and CDR2 SYDVKM. The ends lost 6 bases at V and 5 bases at J; junction bases unmatched: 10. The CDR3 is 15 amino acids. CDR3 region: CASSSPGGRRDTQYF. The CDR3 DNA reads as TGTGCCAGCAGCAGCCCAGGGGGCAGGAGAGATACGCAGTATTTT.

The chain joins TRBV7-8 to TRBJ1-5; 11 bases are shared with TRBD1. Germline CDR1 and CDR2: SGHVS and FQNEAQ. V dropped 4 bases and J dropped 6; count of bases not matched to a gene: 11. CDR3 length equals 17 residues. The CDR3 sequence is CASSSRDRGFGRQPQHF. In DNA form, the CDR3 reads TGTGCCAGCAGCTCCCGGGACAGGGGGTTTGGTCGTCAGCCCCAGCATTTT.

This clone was observed a few times. V usage is TRBV19 and J usage is TRBJ2-2; 8 nucleotides line up with TRBD1. V lost 10 bases, J lost 4 bases, and 8 bases stayed unmatched. This CDR3 has 14 residues. The germline CDR1 and CDR2 sequences are LNHDA and SQIVND (reference sequence). This chain's CDR3 is CATQGARVTGELFF. The CDR3 nucleotides read TGTGCCACTCAGGGGGCCCGAGTCACCGGGGAGCTGTTTTTT.

This clone appeared once. The chain recombines TRBV5-4 with TRBJ1-1; 8 nucleotides align to TRBD1. Trimming at V came to 4 bases and at J to 3 bases, leaving 5 bases not matched to a gene. The CDR3 runs to 14 residues. Germline V gene sequence: CDR1 SGHNT, CDR2 YYREEE (reference sequence). The CDR3, as DNA: TGTGCCAGCAGCATACAGGGGGTGGACACTGAAGCTTTCTTT. Translating gives CASSIQGVDTEAFF.

This clone was seen many times. The chain recombines TRBV7-2 with TRBJ1-5; D is ambiguous. This CDR3 is 13 amino acids long. Germline CDR1 SGHTA, CDR2 FQGNSA. V was cut by 5 bases and J by 5 bases, with 10 bases left in between. CDR3 nucleotides: TGTGCCAGCAGCCGTCAGGAATATCAGCCCCAGCATTTT. Protein: CASSRQEYQPQHF.

The chain uses TRBV28 and TRBJ2-7; TRBD2 matches at 8 bases. Germline CDR1 reads MDHEN; CDR2 reads SYDVKM. With V trimmed by 2 bases and J by 3 bases, 15 bases remained unmatched. The CDR3 extends over 18 amino acids. The CDR3 here is CASSLPPVRAGDYYEQYF. In nucleotides, the CDR3 is TGTGCCAGCAGTTTACCCCCAGTGCGAGCGGGGGACTACTACGAGCAGTACTTC.

This clone was detected ten times or more. The chain carries TRBV18 and TRBJ2-2; a weak D match, TRBD2 (6 bases). V lost 6 bases and J 5 bases, leaving 10 bases between the germline ends. Germline loops: CDR1 KGHSH, CDR2 LQKENI. The CDR3 sequence is 13 residues long. In DNA, the CDR3 is TGTGCCAGCTCCAGGGAGGTAACCGGGGAGCTGTTTTTT. It codes for CASSREVTGELFF.

Details on this clone: The sample carries other DNA sequences with the same CDR3. The V call is TRBV9, the J call TRBJ2-1; TRBD1 agrees at 7 bases. The trim removed 0 bases at V and 2 bases at J, leaving 2 bases unmatched. Germline V gene lookup returns CDR1 SGDLS and CDR2 YYNGEE. The CDR3 length is 15 residues. The CDR3 DNA follows: TGTGCCAGCAGCGTAGGGACAGGAACCTACAATGAGCAGTTCTTC. Its protein is CASSVGTGTYNEQFF.

The rearrangement joins TRBV19 to TRBJ1-2, with unresolved D. Deletions cut 5 bases from V and 6 bases from J, with 13 bases between. The CDR3 is 13 residues long. From germline, CDR1 is LNHDA and CDR2 SQIVND (reference sequence). CDR3: CASSSGRINGYTF. CDR3 coding DNA: TGTGCCAGTAGTTCCGGACGGATAAATGGCTACACCTTC.

CDR3 amino acids: CASAGGDSNQPQHF. CDR3 DNA: TGTGCCAGCGCGGGGGGGGATAGCAATCAGCCCCAGCATTTT. The chain carries TRBV2 and TRBJ1-5; D may be TRBD1 (5 bases). From germline, CDR1 is SNHLY and CDR2 FYNNEI. The V and J ends lost 8 bases and 0 bases respectively, with 11 bases between them. The CDR3 extends over 14 amino acids.

V and J are TRBV5-3 and TRBJ1-5; no clear D gene. TRBV5-3 belongs to the ORF category, with a function that is uncertain. V lost 2 bases, J lost 7 bases, and 10 bases lay in between. The CDR3 consists of 13 residues. Written as DNA, the CDR3 is TGTGCCAGAAGCTTAGCGGGGAACCAGCCCCAGCATTTT. It translates to CARSLAGNQPQHF.

The chain links TRBV4-1 to TRBJ2-5; TRBD2 is a possible D gene (5 bases). Germline V gene sequence: CDR1 MGHRA, CDR2 YSYEKL. This CDR3 is built from 15 residues. Trimming took off 4 bases at V and 1 base at J, with 13 bases between the two ends. CDR3 region: CASSPNREVQETQYF. DNA for the CDR3: TGCGCCAGCAGCCCTAACCGGGAAGTCCAAGAGACCCAGTACTTC.

This clone was counted a single time. V is TRBV6-4 and J is TRBJ2-3; D uncertain. V dropped 6 bases and J dropped 3 bases, with 4 bases sitting between them. Germline CDR1 and CDR2: MRHNA and SNTAGT. This CDR3 is built from 11 residues. This chain's CDR3 is CASRHTDTQYF. The DNA for the CDR3 is TGTGCCAGCAGACATACAGATACGCAGTATTTT.

This rearrangement joins TRBV29-1 to TRBJ2-5; no definite D call. Trimming took 6 bases from V and 5 from J, leaving 22 bases between them. CDR1 and CDR2 (germline): SQVTM, ANQGSEA. This CDR3 contains 15 residues. The CDR3 loop reads CSVGLGPGRRETQYF. The CDR3 DNA reads TGCAGCGTGGGATTAGGGCCCGGACGGCGGGAGACCCAGTACTTC. Full variable domain (outside the CDR3, taken from reference TRBV29-1 and TRBJ2-5): SAVISQKPSRDICQRGTSLTIQCQVDSQVTMMFWYRQQPGQSLTLIATANQGSEATYESGFVIDKFPISRPNLTFSTLTVSNMSPEDSSIYLCSVGLGPGRRETQYFGPGTRLLVL.

V is TRBV5-1 and J is TRBJ2-2; D ambiguous. V shed 6 bases and J shed 2 bases, with 8 bases lying between them. The CDR3 has 13 residues. In germline, CDR1 is SGHRS, CDR2 YFSETQ. The CDR3 bases are TGCGCCAGCAACCCAGACAACACCGGGGAGCTGTTTTTT. Its translation is CASNPDNTGELFF.

J is TRBJ2-7 and V is TRBV2; D perhaps matches TRBD2 (6 bases). The CDR3 runs to 12 residues. V dropped 8 bases and J dropped 4 bases, with 12 bases sitting between them. Germline V gene sequence: CDR1 SNHLY, CDR2 FYNNEI. CDR3 DNA sequence: TGTGCCAGCGGGCGGGAATATTACGAGCAGTACTTC. Protein: CASGREYYEQYF.

V gene TRBV19 combines with J gene TRBJ1-2, with D perhaps TRBD1 (6 bases). Trimming removed 6 bases from V and 4 bases from J, with 15 bases in between. The CDR3 consists of 14 residues. In germline, CDR1 is LNHDA, CDR2 SQIVND (reference sequence). In DNA, the CDR3 is TGTGCCAGTAGATCACAGGGTGTGATCTATGGCTACACCTTC. Translation gives CASRSQGVIYGYTF.

CDR3 DNA: TGTGCCAGCAGCTTACCTTTAGATCCTTACGAGCAGTACTTC. This encodes CASSLPLDPYEQYF. The gene calls are TRBV11-2 and TRBJ2-7, with no clear D. The CDR3 consists of 14 residues. V lost 2 bases and J lost 4, with 12 bases in between. The germline V gene has CDR1 SGHAT and CDR2 FQNNGV.

The rearrangement links TRBV9 to TRBJ2-7; D ambiguous. Germline V gives CDR1 SGDLS, CDR2 YYNGEE. Trimming shortened V by 0 bases and J by 2 bases, and 15 bases separated the two germline ends. There are 16 residues in the CDR3. CDR3 coding DNA: TGTGCCAGCAGCGTAGAAACTCGCGGAGCGACCTACGAGCAGTACTTC. It encodes CASSVETRGATYEQYF.

This chain joins TRBV19 and TRBJ2-5; 7 nucleotides agree with TRBD1. Trimming took 5 bases from V and 5 from J; bases not matched to a gene: 14. Germline V CDR1 and CDR2: LNHDA, SQIVND (reference sequence). CDR3 size: 16 residues. The CDR3 region is CASSQLTGQLRETQYF. CDR3 sequence (DNA): TGTGCCAGTAGTCAGCTCACGGGACAGCTTAGGGAGACCCAGTACTTC.

For this clone: A much more abundant neighbour one base away suggests this may be a read error. The sample holds other DNA sequences that translate to the same CDR3. The chain joins TRBV7-9 to TRBJ2-3; no definite D call. Germline V gene lookup returns CDR1 SEHNR and CDR2 FQNEAQ (reference sequence). The CDR3 is 14 amino acids. V shed 1 base and J shed 2 bases, with 7 bases lying between them. The CDR3 sequence is CASSLGLNTDTQYF. CDR3 nucleotides: TGTGCCAGCAGCTTAGGGCTTAACACAGATACGCAGTATTTT.

This clone has more than one count but fewer than ten. The chain uses TRBV27 and TRBJ1-1, with D possibly TRBD1 on 6 matching bases. The CDR3 length is 17 residues. From germline, CDR1 is MNHEY and CDR2 SMNVEV (reference sequence). Trimming took off 10 bases at V and 5 bases at J, with 29 bases between the two ends. CDR3 bases: TGTGCCACCAGGGTTCGGGGGGGCGTAATTTTAGGAACTGAAGCTTTCTTT. It yields the protein CATRVRGGVILGTEAFF.

The chain is built from TRBV5-1 and TRBJ2-5; 8 bases agree with TRBD2. V was clipped by 0 bases and J by 4 bases; unmatched bases: 14. The CDR3 runs to 18 residues. Germline values: CDR1 SGHRS, CDR2 YFSETQ. CDR3 loop: CASSLASIWERERETQYF. CDR3 DNA sequence: TGCGCCAGCAGCTTGGCGTCCATCTGGGAGCGGGAGAGAGAGACCCAGTACTTC.

The chain has TRBV12-5 and TRBJ2-7; 7 positions match TRBD2. The trim removed 1 base at V and 3 bases at J, leaving 9 bases unmatched. From germline, CDR1 is LGHNT and CDR2 FRNRAP. The length of the CDR3 is 16 residues. The DNA for the CDR3 is TGTGCTAGTGGTTTGGAGGAGGCTAGCGGACGCTACGAGCAGTACTTC. This codes for CASGLEEASGRYEQYF.

This rearrangement joins TRBV7-9 to TRBJ2-1; 9 nucleotides agree with TRBD2. Germline V lookup: CDR1 SEHNR, CDR2 FQNEAQ (reference sequence). The V segment lost 0 bases and the J segment 7 bases; nucleotides outside the gene matches: 4. The CDR3 extends over 15 amino acids. CDR3 sequence (DNA): TGTGCCAGCAGCTTAGCCCTAGCGGGAAGGAATGAGCAGTTCTTC. Encoded protein: CASSLALAGRNEQFF.

This rearrangement joins TRBV12-5 to TRBJ1-2; 8 bases agree with TRBD1. The CDR3 contains 13 residues. Unmatched junction bases numbered 0, after V lost 2 bases and J lost 4 bases. Per germline, CDR1 LGHNT and CDR2 FRNRAP. In DNA form, the CDR3 reads TGTGCTAGTGGTTTGACAGGGGGCTATGGCTACACCTTC. Residues: CASGLTGGYGYTF. The variable domain in full, completed from reference TRBV12-5 and TRBJ1-2, reads DARVTQTPRHKVTEMGQEVTMRCQPILGHNTVFWYRQTMMQGLELLAYFRNRAPLDDSGMPKDRFSAEMPDATLATLKIQPSEPRDSAVYFCASGLTGGYGYTFGSGTRLTVV.

The V and J genes are TRBV11-3 and TRBJ2-3; 7 nucleotides match TRBD2. The V gene's germline CDR1 is SGHNT and CDR2 YENEEA. V was clipped by 4 bases and J by 1 base; unmatched bases: 8. The CDR3 loop spans 16 amino acids. CDR3: CASSSFAAGGTDTQYF. The CDR3 DNA is TGTGCCAGCAGCTCCTTTGCGGCGGGAGGCACAGATACGCAGTATTTT.

The chain has TRBV11-2 and TRBJ1-6, with 8 positions matching TRBD1. Germline lookup yields CDR1 SGHAT and CDR2 FQNNGV. Unmatched junction bases numbered 8, after V lost 6 bases and J lost 7 bases. The CDR3 runs to 15 residues. CDR3 DNA sequence: TGTGCCAGCAGACGGACAGGGACGGAAAATTCACCCCTCCACTTT. It translates to CASRRTGTENSPLHF.

The chain links TRBV19 to TRBJ2-5; possibly TRBD1 for D (6 bases). The V and J ends lost 5 bases and 0 bases respectively, with 10 bases between them. Germline V gives CDR1 LNHDA, CDR2 SQIVND (reference sequence). The CDR3 sequence is 14 residues long. The CDR3 nucleotides read TGTGCCAGTAGTCCTCGGGACAACCAAGAGACCCAGTACTTC. Its protein is CASSPRDNQETQYF. Variable domain in full (rest from reference TRBV19 and TRBJ2-5): DGGITQSPKYLFRKEGQNVTLSCEQNLNHDAMYWYRQDPGQGLRLIYYSQIVNDFQKGDIAEGYSVSREKKESFPLTVTSAQKNPTAFYLCASSPRDNQETQYFGPGTRLLVL.